Reported below is one TCR beta chain. Its specific antigen is unknown. Base qualities were left out, and no much larger clone turns up one base away. This same CDR3 is encoded by further DNA sequences in the sample. Library generation was performed with the immunoSEQ multiplex PCR assay. For TCR sequencing, RNA was extracted from every sample and reverse transcribed into cDNA to serve as template. SuperScript III was used for first-strand cDNA synthesis, primed with a 2:1 mix of oligo-dT and random hexamers. A synthetic immune receptor repertoire was used to measure amplification bias, and any remaining bias was corrected computationally. The authors processed their data as follows. Raw reads were preprocessed to remove errors, and CDR3 was defined according to IMGT conventions as the region from the conserved cysteine to phenylalanine. To get clonality, Shannon entropy was normalized by log2 of the number of productive unique TCRs and the result was subtracted from 1. Whether each scalp clone was CD4 or CD8 was inferred by checking scalp TCRbeta sequences against the CD4 and CD8 repertoires from sorted blood. TCRdb stores this immuneACCESS table with in-frame sequences only. Part of the clones is absent; in the studies checked, under half of the shortfall reflects unresolved V genes, and no reason is known for the rest. That table gives V, J and clone size, and the DNA gave D and trimming. This sample has about 82,000 clones in its table, and about 53% of those were observed once. Roughly 5.6% of the sample belongs to the ten largest clones.

Peripheral blood and lesional scalp punch biopsies were obtained from patients with alopecia areata. PBMCs were isolated by density centrifugation and stained for CD3, CD4 and CD8, and CD4+ and CD8+ T cells were sorted on a FACSAria. The untreated alopecia areata patients were recruited through a multicenter biomarker study. In roughly five patients from the biomarker study, the blood CD8+ T cells went through an additional sort into NKG2D-low and NKG2D-high fractions. This sample is drawn from a study of CD8+ T cells in alopecia areata (dated by TCRdb to between 2017 and 2018). Broadly, across the study: High-throughput TCRbeta sequencing was used to examine T cell clonal expansion in alopecia areata in both the C3H/HeJ mouse model and human patients. Clonality in the scalp was compared among normal scalp (n=4), patchy alopecia areata scalp (n=8), and alopecia totalis/universalis scalp (n=8). On the human side, TCRbeta sequencing was run on scalp tissue and on sorted CD4+ and CD8+ peripheral blood T cells from healthy controls and from alopecia areata patients with either patchy or totalis/universalis disease. RNA came from the PAXgene miRNA kit for fixed scalp, the miRNeasy kit for PBMCs, and the RNeasy kit for mouse skin. TCRbeta CDR3 regions were amplified by immunoSEQ multiplex PCR with 35 Vbeta forward and 13 Jbeta reverse primers.

The germline ends are 11 bases apart after V is trimmed by 6 bases and J by 2 bases. Looking up the germline V gene yields CDR1 SQVTM and CDR2 ANQGSEA. Taken from cysteine to phenylalanine, the CDR3 has 12 residues. Just the 36-base CDR3 DNA is kept, in frame starting at base 1. Beyond this particular receptor, the publication reports: Scalp TCR repertoire analysis is complicated because resident alphabeta T cells in normal human skin are also sequenced, whereas mouse skin is dominated by gammadelta T cells. Shared TCR sequences between patients were less evident than in mice, which may be partly attributable to HLA diversity in the patient population. Compared with normal scalp, lesional scalp had higher clonality and more expanded CD8+ clones, particularly in alopecia totalis/universalis, a pattern that suggests antigenic drive.

This clonotype was obtained from a human donor with alopecia areata. Here the chain combines TRBV29-1 and TRBJ2-7; the D gene is perhaps TRBD2, on 7 matching bases. Material for sequencing was NKG2D-high CD8+ T cells sorted from blood. The cell subset or site label on this specimen signifies: sorted CD8+ NKG2D-high blood T cells. The CDR3 region has the sequence CSVEGGTYEQYF. The DNA sequence reads TGCAGCGTCGAGGGGGGGACCTACGAGCAGTACTTC.